A single sample gave rise to the 26 T cell receptor beta chains below, sequenced in a study of a mutant IDH1 vaccine in newly diagnosed glioma. Data came from immunoSEQ multiplex PCR; TCRdb stores just in-frame clones and leaves some out. The sample shows around 23,000 clones, approximately 80% of them seen only once. These receptors have no identified antigens. Sample time point: week 5, during vaccination. Each dose of the vaccine consisted of 300 ug of mutant IDH1 20-mer peptide, with topical imiquimod. The sample in question was PBMCs, obtained from a glioma patient whose treatment included an IDH1 peptide vaccine. The receptors were gathered from a man aged 35 to 55 with glioma.

The V gene is TRBV5-6, the J gene TRBJ2-1, with D unresolved. The CDR3 has 13 amino acids. V shed 0 bases and J shed 7 bases, with 8 bases lying between them. CDR1 and CDR2 (germline): SGHDT, YYEEEE. In nucleotides, the CDR3 is TGTGCCAGCAGCTTGGGATCCGGGAATGAGCAGTTCTTC. Amino acids: CASSLGSGNEQFF.

V gene TRBV27 combines with J gene TRBJ2-1; D not resolved. Trimming left V 10 bases short and J 1 base short, with 14 bases between. Germline CDR1 reads MNHEY; CDR2 reads SMNVEV (reference sequence). The CDR3 sequence is 14 residues long. The CDR3 here is CATTKVGSYNEQFF. CDR3 DNA: TGTGCCACCACGAAGGTGGGTTCCTACAATGAGCAGTTCTTC.

V and J are TRBV5-1 and TRBJ1-3; D unresolved. The CDR3 is made up of 14 amino acids. The ends were cut back, 1 base at V and 4 bases at J, with 9 bases in the middle. The germline V gene has CDR1 SGHRS and CDR2 YFSETQ. The CDR3 here is CASSLWAEGNTIYF. The DNA for the CDR3 is TGCGCCAGCAGCTTGTGGGCAGAAGGAAACACCATATATTTT.

The chain links TRBV7-8 to TRBJ1-3; possible D gene TRBD1, 6 bases. Germline V gene data show CDR1 as SGHVS and CDR2 as FQNEAQ. Trimming stripped 6 bases from V and 4 bases from J, with 13 bases between. There are 14 residues in the CDR3. The CDR3 DNA reads as TGTGCCAGCAGTTGGGGGCCAGGAGGAAACACCATATATTTT. Its translation is CASSWGPGGNTIYF.

V is TRBV5-1 and J is TRBJ2-7; 11 bases align to TRBD1. Looked up from germline, CDR1 is SGHRS and CDR2 is YFSETQ. The CDR3 is made up of 17 amino acids. Trimming took 4 bases from V and 6 from J; bases not matched to a gene: 15. This chain's CDR3 is CASSPDRGPGTSPEQYF. Here the CDR3 DNA reads TGCGCCAGCAGCCCGGACAGGGGGCCCGGGACTAGCCCCGAGCAGTACTTC.

This clone has only one observation. This rearrangement joins TRBV5-5 to TRBJ1-2; 9 bases align to TRBD1. This CDR3 is built from 15 residues. The V and J ends lost 0 bases and 6 bases, in that order; junction bases with no gene match: 6. The germline CDR1 and CDR2 sequences are SGHKS and YYEKEE (reference sequence). CDR3 sequence (DNA): TGTGCCAGCAGCTTGGCGGACAGGGGTTTGAATGGCTACACCTTC. Protein sequence: CASSLADRGLNGYTF.

This clone has just a few counts. The chain joins TRBV7-2 to TRBJ2-3; TRBD2 aligns across 10 bases. Germline CDR1 and CDR2: SGHTA and FQGNSA. This CDR3 contains 15 residues. With V trimmed by 5 bases and J by 4 bases, 6 bases remained unmatched. The DNA for the CDR3 is TGTGCCAGCAGCAGGCCTAGCGGGAGATCAGATACGCAGTATTTT. This gives the protein CASSRPSGRSDTQYF.

This chain uses TRBV2 with TRBJ1-5; unclear D gene. V lost 4 bases and J lost 2, with 12 bases in between. The CDR3 sequence is 15 residues long. Per germline, CDR1 SNHLY and CDR2 FYNNEI. The CDR3 sequence: CASSVHGVGNQPQHF. CDR3 DNA: TGTGCCAGCAGTGTCCACGGGGTTGGCAATCAGCCCCAGCATTTT.

The chain links TRBV4-3 to TRBJ1-3, with D perhaps TRBD1 (6 bases). The germline CDR1 and CDR2 sequences are LGHNA and YSLEER. The CDR3 covers 14 residues. V was shortened by 2 bases and J by 1 base, with 6 bases between the two germline ends. This CDR3 reads CASSQQGSGNTIYF. The DNA of the CDR3 is TGCGCCAGCAGCCAACAGGGGTCTGGAAACACCATATATTTT.

The chain combines TRBV7-2 with TRBJ2-3; tentative D call: TRBD2 (5 bases). The V gene's germline CDR1 is SGHTA and CDR2 FQGNSA. The CDR3 runs to 16 residues. Between the trimmed V and J ends, which lost 5 bases and 2 bases, there was a span of 17 bases. CDR3 region: CASSGRRAASTDTQYF. CDR3 nucleotide sequence: TGTGCCAGCAGCGGGCGGCGGGCTGCCTCCACAGATACGCAGTATTTT.

The chain is built from TRBV18 and TRBJ2-1, with TRBD1 identical over 8 bases. CDR3 length equals 15 residues. CDR1 KGHSH and CDR2 LQKENI come from the germline V gene. V lost 6 bases, J lost 5 bases, and 9 bases stayed unmatched. Here the CDR3 reads CASSRGQASNNEQFF. DNA of the CDR3: TGTGCCAGCTCCCGGGGACAGGCGTCAAACAATGAGCAGTTCTTC.

The rearrangement joins TRBV7-9 to TRBJ2-5; 11 bases align to TRBD2. The CDR3 runs 14 residues. Trimming cost V 6 bases and J 10 bases; bases outside gene matches: 10. From germline, CDR1 is SEHNR and CDR2 FQNEAQ (reference sequence). The CDR3 sequence is CASRPGTSGVGQYF. CDR3 coding DNA: TGTGCCAGCAGACCCGGGACTAGCGGAGTGGGCCAGTACTTC.

Worth noting for this clone: One end of the junction is discordant with germline, which a read error may explain. V usage is TRBV9 and J usage is TRBJ2-5; 7 bases are a match to TRBD2. CDR1 SGDLS and CDR2 YYNGEE come from the germline V gene. The CDR3 loop spans 15 amino acids. The CDR3 loop is CASSPFAGEYGTRYF. The CDR3 DNA reads as TGTGCCAGCAGCCCCTTTGCGGGAGAGTATGGGACCCGGTACTTC. The whole variable domain, remainder taken from reference TRBV9 and TRBJ2-5, is DSGVTQTPKHLITATGQRVTLRCSPRSGDLSVYWYQQSLDQGLQFLIQYYNGEERAKGNILERFSAQQFPDLHSELNLSSLELGDSALYFCASSPFAGEYGTRYFGPGTRLLVL.

This chain links TRBV29-1 with TRBJ2-5, with 8 bases matching TRBD2. CDR3 length: 12 amino acids. Germline loops: CDR1 SQVTM, CDR2 ANQGSEA. J gave up 2 bases and V 6 bases, and 2 bases lay outside the gene matches. CDR3 amino acids: CSVLAGQETQYF. The CDR3, as DNA: TGCAGCGTGTTAGCGGGGCAAGAGACCCAGTACTTC.

The chain has TRBV7-9 and TRBJ1-1, with D hard to call. Germline V gene lookup returns CDR1 SEHNR and CDR2 FQNEAQ (reference sequence). Trimming stripped 2 bases from V and 1 base from J, with 8 bases between. The CDR3 is made up of 14 amino acids. In DNA form, the CDR3 reads TGTGCCAGCAGCTTAAAGTACACGAACACTGAAGCTTTCTTT. Translated, it gives CASSLKYTNTEAFF.

This rearrangement joins TRBV19 to TRBJ2-1; 14 nucleotides align to TRBD2. The CDR3 extends over 14 amino acids. J lost 8 bases, V lost 11 bases, and 8 bases had no gene match. Germline V gene data show CDR1 as LNHDA and CDR2 as SQIVND (reference sequence). CDR3 region: CAASGTSGRDEQFF. As DNA, the CDR3 is TGTGCCGCCTCCGGGACTAGCGGGAGAGATGAGCAGTTCTTC.

The chain employs TRBV19 and TRBJ2-2; TRBD1 might be the D (6 bases). The CDR3 consists of 13 residues. Germline values: CDR1 LNHDA, CDR2 SQIVND (reference sequence). V lost 8 bases and J lost 6, with 13 bases in between. CDR3 in DNA: TGTGCCAGTGGACACAGGGACGCCGGGGAGCTGTTTTTT. It translates to CASGHRDAGELFF.

The gene calls are TRBV19 and TRBJ2-6; D is possibly TRBD1 (5 bases). CDR3 length equals 18 residues. The germline V and J ends were trimmed by 10 bases and 0 bases, with 22 bases remaining between them. Germline lookup yields CDR1 LNHDA and CDR2 SQIVND (reference sequence). The CDR3 here is CATKPRVQGLSGANVLTF. In DNA form, the CDR3 reads TGTGCCACCAAGCCACGGGTCCAGGGTCTCTCTGGGGCCAACGTCCTGACTTTC.

This chain links TRBV10-2 with TRBJ2-7; tentative D call: TRBD2 (5 bases). V was cut by 3 bases and J by 3 bases, with 6 bases left in between. CDR1 is WSHSY, CDR2 SAAADI, per germline. The CDR3 runs 12 residues. CDR3 nucleotide sequence: TGCGCCAGCAGTGATAGCGTCTACGAGCAGTACGTC. The encoded protein is CASSDSVYEQYV.

The V gene is TRBV11-2, the J gene TRBJ2-5, with TRBD2 matching over 11 bases. The CDR3 has 20 amino acids. Germline V CDR1 and CDR2: SGHAT, FQNNGV. Losses at the gene ends were 0 bases for V and 5 bases for J; bases not matched to a gene: 17. The chain's CDR3 is CASSLDLGGLADPVVETQYF. CDR3 bases: TGTGCCAGCAGCTTAGATCTAGGGGGACTAGCGGACCCTGTTGTGGAGACCCAGTACTTC.

This clone was picked up a small number of times. The chain employs TRBV7-2 and TRBJ2-7, with D hard to call. The germline V and J ends were trimmed by 3 bases and 6 bases, with 21 bases remaining between them. The CDR3 has 16 residues. Germline assignment: CDR1 SGHTA and CDR2 FQGNSA. The chain's CDR3 is CASSFSHSSPLLEQYF. The CDR3 DNA is TGTGCCAGCAGCTTTTCACACAGCTCCCCGCTCCTCGAGCAGTACTTC.

The chain links TRBV19 to TRBJ2-6; 9 bases agree with TRBD1. Germline lookup yields CDR1 LNHDA and CDR2 SQIVND (reference sequence). V lost 1 base, J lost 7 bases, and 2 bases stayed unmatched. The CDR3 loop spans 15 amino acids. CDR3: CASSIGQGGANVLTF. The CDR3 DNA reads as TGTGCCAGTAGTATAGGACAGGGGGGCGCCAACGTCCTGACTTTC.

This clone occurred once. The chain carries TRBV6-6 and TRBJ2-5; 13 nucleotides line up with TRBD2. The CDR3 sequence is 16 residues long. Germline lookup yields CDR1 MNHNY and CDR2 SVGAGI (reference sequence). V was clipped by 5 bases and J by 6 bases; unmatched bases: 9. The CDR3 sequence: CASSPEGLAGRQTQYF. DNA of the CDR3: TGTGCCAGCAGTCCCGAGGGACTAGCGGGAAGGCAGACCCAGTACTTC.

The rearrangement uses TRBV2 and TRBJ1-4; D remains ambiguous. V lost 4 bases and J 7 bases, leaving 13 bases between the germline ends. This CDR3 spans 14 amino acids. Germline V gene sequence: CDR1 SNHLY, CDR2 FYNNEI. The CDR3 reads CASSVSAAGEKLFF. DNA of the CDR3: TGTGCCAGCAGTGTTTCCGCTGCGGGTGAAAAACTGTTTTTT.

In its sample, this clone was seen a few times. V usage is TRBV13 and J usage is TRBJ2-7; 13 bases line up with TRBD2. CDR1 and CDR2 (germline): PRHDT, FYEKMQ (reference sequence). The CDR3 has 19 amino acids. The ends lost 4 bases at V and 0 bases at J; junction bases unmatched: 12. The CDR3 bases are TGTGCCAGCAGCTGGGGTGGACTAGCGGGAGAGAAAAGCTCCTACGAGCAGTACGTC. Its translation: CASSWGGLAGEKSSYEQYV.

The DNA of the CDR3 is TGCGCCAGCAGCTCGACAGGGAGCGGGGAGCTGTTTTTT. It yields the protein CASSSTGSGELFF. The J gene is TRBJ2-2, the V gene TRBV4-1; 7 bases map to TRBD1. Germline V lookup: CDR1 MGHRA, CDR2 YSYEKL. J was trimmed by 7 bases and V by 5 bases; bases with no gene match: 4. The CDR3 totals 13 residues.